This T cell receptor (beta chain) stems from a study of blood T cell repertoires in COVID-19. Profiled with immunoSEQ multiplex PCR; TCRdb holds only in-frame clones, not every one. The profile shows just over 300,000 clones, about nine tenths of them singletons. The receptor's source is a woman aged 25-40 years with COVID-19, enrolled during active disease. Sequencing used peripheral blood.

The DNA for the CDR3 is TGTGCCAGCAGTTACTCTAGACAGGGAACAAATTCACCCCTCCACTTT. Translating it yields CASSYSRQGTNSPLHF. The V and J genes are TRBV6-5 and TRBJ1-6; 7 bases fit TRBD1. V trimming: 0 bases; J trimming: 7 bases; junction bases outside the gene matches: 6. The CDR3 length is 16 residues. Germline CDR1 is MNHEY and CDR2 is SVGAGI.